The 30 T cell receptor beta chains given below trace back to one sample, sequenced in a study of shared clonotypes between healthy human individuals. The method was immunoSEQ multiplex PCR; TCRdb's version includes in-frame clones alone and lacks a portion of them. Here the sample spans about a million clones, approximately 75% being singletons. Sequenced sample: memory CD4+ T cells from PBMCs. Subset noted: CD45RA-negative fraction. The origin of the receptors is a man between 18 and 35 years old in good health. Some clones in this sample may be carry-over from other donors' samples.

In the case of this clone: This CDR3 is also generated by other DNA sequences in the sample. This rearrangement joins TRBV7-2 to TRBJ1-1; D ambiguous. V was clipped by 5 bases and J by 2 bases, with 12 bases between them. CDR3 size: 14 residues. CDR1 is SGHTA and CDR2 is FQGNSA in the germline V gene. The CDR3 here is CASSPGAANTEAFF. The CDR3 DNA is TGTGCCAGCAGCCCCGGCGCGGCTAACACTGAAGCTTTCTTT.

The CDR3 loop is CASSFRDRSSGYTF. CDR3 bases: TGTGCCAGCAGCTTCCGGGACAGGTCCTCCGGCTACACCTTC. This chain connects TRBV5-4 to TRBJ1-2; 8 nucleotides align to TRBD1. With 2 bases clipped from V and 8 bases from J, the junction kept 8 bases outside the gene matches. The CDR3 sequence is 14 residues long. Germline V lookup: CDR1 SGHNT, CDR2 YYREEE (reference sequence).

With regard to this clone: Other nucleotide sequences from this sample produce the same CDR3. The chain links TRBV9 to TRBJ2-3, with D possibly matching TRBD2 (5 bases). Germline assignment: CDR1 SGDLS and CDR2 YYNGEE. This CDR3 has 15 amino acids. Trimming removed 1 base from V and 1 base from J, with 10 bases in between. The CDR3 nucleotides read TGTGCCAGCAGCGTAACCAGCGGCCGCACAGATACGCAGTATTTT. The encoded protein is CASSVTSGRTDTQYF. The variable domain in full, with the rest retrieved from reference TRBV9 and TRBJ2-3, is DSGVTQTPKHLITATGQRVTLRCSPRSGDLSVYWYQQSLDQGLQFLIQYYNGEERAKGNILERFSAQQFPDLHSELNLSSLELGDSALYFCASSVTSGRTDTQYFGPGTRLTVL.

This clone was seen once. The same CDR3 arises from other DNA sequences in this sample as well. The chain employs TRBV7-2 and TRBJ2-6, with a weak D call TRBD2 (5 bases). Between the trimmed V and J ends, which lost 5 bases and 0 bases, there was a span of 11 bases. This CDR3 has 16 residues. Germline assignment: CDR1 SGHTA and CDR2 FQGNSA. The DNA for the CDR3 is TGTGCCAGCAGCCCTGGTCGGGGCTCTGGGGCCAACGTCCTGACTTTC. Translated, it gives CASSPGRGSGANVLTF.

The rearrangement uses TRBV28 and TRBJ1-1; 9 nucleotides match TRBD1. Germline loops: CDR1 MDHEN, CDR2 SYDVKM. The J segment lost 5 bases and the V segment lost 1 base, leaving 8 bases of the junction unmatched. The CDR3 spans 16 residues. The CDR3 loop is CASSLSHRQGGTEAFF. CDR3 bases: TGTGCCAGCAGTTTATCTCACCGACAGGGGGGAACTGAAGCTTTCTTT.

V and J are TRBV15 and TRBJ2-7, with TRBD2 matching over 7 bases. V dropped 4 bases and J dropped 5; count of bases not matched to a gene: 11. This CDR3 comprises 15 residues. Germline lookup yields CDR1 LNHNV and CDR2 YYDKDF (reference sequence). The CDR3 DNA sequence: TGTGCCACCAGCACCCGGGGGAGGGTACAGAACGAGCAGTACTTC. Translated, it gives CATSTRGRVQNEQYF.

The CDR3 loop is CASSLPGQGSYEQYF. CDR3 in DNA: TGTGCCAGCAGTTTACCGGGACAGGGGTCCTACGAGCAGTACTTC. This sequence joins TRBV28 and TRBJ2-7; TRBD1 matches 10 bases. Trimming removed 2 bases from V and 1 base from J; junction bases left unmatched: 2. The CDR3 spans 15 residues. Germline V gene sequence: CDR1 MDHEN, CDR2 SYDVKM.

The chain recombines TRBV28 with TRBJ1-2, with D possibly being TRBD1 (5 bases). This CDR3 is 12 amino acids long. The germline V gene encodes CDR1 MDHEN and CDR2 SYDVKM. Deletions cut 4 bases from V and 4 bases from J, with 7 bases between. The CDR3 DNA is TGTGCCAGCAGTTCACAGGTCTATGGCTACACCTTC. Translation gives CASSSQVYGYTF.

The chain joins TRBV18 to TRBJ1-5; tentative D call: TRBD1 (6 bases). Germline lookup yields CDR1 KGHSH and CDR2 LQKENI. V lost 4 bases and J lost 5, with 12 bases in between. This CDR3 comprises 14 residues. CDR3 sequence: CASSRGAEDQPQHF. As DNA, the CDR3 is TGTGCCAGCTCACGGGGGGCGGAGGATCAGCCCCAGCATTTT.

In regard to this clone: This may be a read error, as it is one base from a much larger clone. The same CDR3 is also encoded by other DNA sequences in this sample. The CDR3, as DNA: TGTGCCAGCAGCGTAGGGTACAATGAGCAGTTCTTC. This codes for CASSVGYNEQFF. The chain employs TRBV9 and TRBJ2-1; no clear D. This CDR3 region has 12 residues. V was cut by 0 bases and J by 4 bases, with 2 bases left in between. Germline-derived CDR1 and CDR2 are SGDLS and YYNGEE.

In this sample, this clone turned up a few times. V gene TRBV7-3 combines with J gene TRBJ2-1, with TRBD1 identical over 9 bases. V lost 5 bases and J lost 9; bases outside the gene matches: 11. This CDR3 is 15 amino acids long. Germline CDR1 SGHTA, CDR2 FQGTGA. CDR3 sequence (DNA): TGTGCCAGCAGCGCGGGCGGGACAGGGTGGCGTGAGCAGTTCTTC. Residues: CASSAGGTGWREQFF.

The chain uses TRBV10-2 and TRBJ2-1, with D tentatively TRBD1 or TRBD2 (5 bases each). Germline loops: CDR1 WSHSY, CDR2 SAAADI. V was pared by 5 bases and J by 4 bases, with 9 bases between. The length of the CDR3 is 13 residues. The CDR3 region has the DNA TGCGCCAGCAGTCGGGACGGTTACAATGAGCAGTTCTTC. Translation gives CASSRDGYNEQFF.

In this sample, this clone turned up a few times. This sequence joins TRBV5-1 and TRBJ2-3, with D perhaps TRBD1 (7 bases). Trimming cost V 4 bases and J 3 bases, with 15 bases left between them. Per the germline V gene, CDR1 is SGHRS and CDR2 is YFSETQ. The CDR3 covers 15 residues. The CDR3 nucleotides read TGCGCCAGCAGCAGCGCGCAGGGGGGAACAGATACGCAGTATTTT. This codes for CASSSAQGGTDTQYF.

The chain has TRBV6-1 and TRBJ2-6; TRBD1 matches 7 bases. This CDR3 has 19 residues. The germline V gene encodes CDR1 MNHNS and CDR2 SASEGT. V dropped 0 bases and J dropped 0; count of bases not matched to a gene: 8. CDR3 sequence reads: CASSEAVLQGFSGANVLTF. The CDR3 DNA sequence: TGTGCCAGCAGTGAAGCGGTTTTACAGGGGTTCTCTGGGGCCAACGTCCTGACTTTC.

This chain uses TRBV4-2 with TRBJ2-3, with 7 bases aligning to TRBD2. With 0 bases clipped from V and 4 bases from J, the junction kept 4 bases outside the gene matches. This CDR3 spans 15 amino acids. Per germline, CDR1 LGHNA and CDR2 YNFKEQ. Here the CDR3 reads CASSQEPAGADTQYF. In nucleotides, the CDR3 is TGTGCCAGCAGCCAAGAACCGGCGGGAGCAGATACGCAGTATTTT.

The chain has TRBV5-1 and TRBJ2-7, with a weak D call TRBD2 (5 bases). The germline gives CDR1 SGHRS, CDR2 YFSETQ. The CDR3 sequence is 15 residues long. Trimming shortened V by 4 bases and J by 2 bases, and 16 bases separated the two germline ends. The CDR3 region has the DNA TGCGCCAGCAGCCAAGGACTGGTCCCAGCCTACGAGCAGTACTTC. This translates into CASSQGLVPAYEQYF.

This clone was seen only a few times. The chain combines TRBV11-3 with TRBJ2-2; no firm D call. The CDR3 is 13 amino acids. Trimming stripped 6 bases from V and 4 bases from J, with 9 bases between. The germline CDR1 and CDR2 sequences are SGHNT and YENEEA. The CDR3 coding sequence is TGTGCCAGCAGTCGACTCGCCACCGGGGAGCTGTTTTTT. Its translation is CASSRLATGELFF.

The V gene is TRBV2, the J gene TRBJ1-1; D is unresolved. The germline CDR1 and CDR2 sequences are SNHLY and FYNNEI. The CDR3 has 14 amino acids. V gave up 1 base and J gave up 5 bases, with 11 bases separating them. The CDR3 spells CASSEGTPRTEAFF. The CDR3 DNA sequence: TGTGCCAGCAGTGAAGGCACGCCGAGGACTGAAGCTTTCTTT.

This chain uses TRBV27 with TRBJ2-1; 10 bases align to TRBD2. This CDR3 has 14 residues. Germline CDR1 is MNHEY and CDR2 is SMNVEV (reference sequence). V lost 5 bases to trimming and J lost 9 bases; unmatched junction nucleotides: 7. The CDR3 loop reads CASSKESGRGEQFF. The CDR3 bases are TGTGCCAGCAGTAAGGAAAGCGGGAGGGGTGAGCAGTTCTTC.

This clone was counted a few times. The chain links TRBV2 to TRBJ1-4; 8 bases are a match to TRBD1. CDR3 length equals 14 residues. From germline, CDR1 is SNHLY and CDR2 FYNNEI. J gave up 8 bases and V 8 bases, and 10 bases lay outside the gene matches. For the CDR3, the DNA is TGTGCCAGCTTGTTGGACAGGGATGGCGAAAAACTGTTTTTT. Translating gives CASLLDRDGEKLFF.

The rearrangement joins TRBV2 to TRBJ1-5; D uncertain. This CDR3 region has 14 residues. Looked up from germline, CDR1 is SNHLY and CDR2 is FYNNEI. V lost 6 bases and J lost 2, with 11 bases in between. In nucleotides, the CDR3 is TGTGCCAGCAGCACATATTCGGGCAATCAGCCCCAGCATTTT. Its protein product is CASSTYSGNQPQHF.

This chain links TRBV11-3 with TRBJ2-3; the D gene is possibly TRBD1 (5 bases). V was clipped by 2 bases and J by 5 bases, with 5 bases between them. Germline loops: CDR1 SGHNT, CDR2 YENEEA. The CDR3 runs 12 residues. The CDR3 region is CASSLQGDTQYF. DNA for the CDR3: TGTGCCAGCAGCTTACAGGGAGATACGCAGTATTTT.

The rearrangement uses TRBV7-3 and TRBJ1-1; D is unclear. V lost 5 bases and J lost 5, with 12 bases in between. CDR1 and CDR2 from the germline V gene are SGHTA and FQGTGA. CDR3 length: 13 residues. The CDR3 loop reads CASSLYEGTEAFF. CDR3 sequence (DNA): TGTGCCAGCAGCCTCTATGAGGGTACTGAAGCTTTCTTT.

The chain uses TRBV28 and TRBJ2-7; 9 bases agree with TRBD2. Germline loops: CDR1 MDHEN, CDR2 SYDVKM. The J segment lost 6 bases and the V segment lost 6 bases, leaving 6 bases of the junction unmatched. This CDR3 region has 13 residues. This CDR3 is CASSRTSEGEQYF. Written as DNA, the CDR3 is TGTGCCAGCAGCAGGACTAGCGAAGGCGAGCAGTACTTC.

The rearrangement links TRBV7-8 to TRBJ2-7; 12 nucleotides align to TRBD1. The J segment lost 5 bases and the V segment lost 4 bases, leaving 3 bases of the junction unmatched. Germline lookup yields CDR1 SGHVS and CDR2 FQNEAQ. This CDR3 is 14 amino acids long. The CDR3 reads CASSWDRGRDEQYF. The CDR3 bases are TGTGCCAGCAGCTGGGACAGGGGGCGGGACGAGCAGTACTTC.

In this sample, this clone turned up a few times. This chain connects TRBV29-1 to TRBJ1-1; no clear D gene. Germline V gives CDR1 SQVTM, CDR2 ANQGSEA. V lost 6 bases and J lost 0, with 11 bases in between. The CDR3 consists of 13 residues. CDR3 DNA: TGCAGCGTCGCATTTGGTATGAACACTGAAGCTTTCTTT. This encodes CSVAFGMNTEAFF. The full variable domain, with the rest looked up from reference TRBV29-1 and TRBJ1-1, is SAVISQKPSRDICQRGTSLTIQCQVDSQVTMMFWYRQQPGQSLTLIATANQGSEATYESGFVIDKFPISRPNLTFSTLTVSNMSPEDSSIYLCSVAFGMNTEAFFGQGTRLTVV.

The chain is built from TRBV30 and TRBJ1-1; D is uncertain. This CDR3 region has 11 residues. The ends were cut back, 2 bases at V and 8 bases at J, with 9 bases in the middle. Germline lookup yields CDR1 GTSNPN and CDR2 SVGIG (reference sequence). The CDR3 DNA follows: TGTGCCTGGAGTTGGGAGGGCGAAGCTTTCTTT. It specifies CAWSWEGEAFF.

A single count supports this clone. Other DNA variants within this sample encode the same CDR3. The chain recombines TRBV7-9 with TRBJ2-3, with unresolved D. The CDR3 has 13 amino acids. The germline CDR1 and CDR2 sequences are SEHNR and FQNEAQ (reference sequence). V was trimmed by 1 base and J by 1 base, leaving 3 bases between them. CDR3 region: CASSLVGTDTQYF. CDR3 in DNA: TGTGCCAGCAGCTTAGTCGGCACAGATACGCAGTATTTT.

The chain uses TRBV7-2 and TRBJ1-2; 7 positions agree with TRBD1. CDR1 and CDR2 (germline): SGHTA, FQGNSA. The CDR3 runs to 12 residues. Losses at the gene ends were 5 bases for V and 7 bases for J; bases not matched to a gene: 4. The CDR3 region has the DNA TGTGCCAGCAGCCGCGCAGGGGGTGGCTACACCTTC. It yields the protein CASSRAGGGYTF.

The chain carries TRBV5-1 and TRBJ1-4; tentative D call: TRBD1 (6 bases). CDR1 SGHRS and CDR2 YFSETQ come from the germline V gene. This CDR3 comprises 17 residues. The V end was cut by 3 bases, the J end by 3 bases, with 18 bases between. CDR3 sequence: CASSSTKTGRPNEKLFF. The CDR3 DNA reads TGCGCCAGCAGCTCAACCAAAACAGGGCGGCCTAATGAAAAACTGTTTTTT.